This T cell receptor beta chain was recorded in a study of cytotoxic CD8 clonotypes in ibrutinib-treated CLL (dated by TCRdb to the early 2020s). Background on the whole study: The cohort included roughly 15 treatment-naive and approximately eleven relapsed/refractory patients; roughly 17 were IGHV unmutated. Of the roughly 90 people in the trial, about 25 had longitudinal samples available. Cryopreserved peripheral blood mononuclear cells were obtained prior to treatment, at the time of response, and at either disease progression or sustained remission. On average, each sample yielded around 250,000 productive templates and about 95,000 productive rearrangements. Responses were partial in 24 patients and complete in 2; after median roughly 69 months follow-up, some 14 stayed in remission and roughly twelve progressed. All remission and progressive disease samples were collected while patients were still receiving ibrutinib. Response samples were taken after a median of roughly 12 months on treatment, ranging from 6 to 36 months.

A word on this clone: Its antigen remains unidentified. Per-nucleotide qualities are absent, and no much larger clonotype sits a single base away.

From the cysteine up to the phenylalanine, the CDR3 has a length of 13 residues. Only the CDR3 region is kept as DNA, spanning 39 bases read in frame from base 1. Looking up the germline V gene yields CDR1 SGHRS and CDR2 YFSETQ. Between the V and J ends, shortened by 4 bases and 0 bases respectively, the junction contains 8 bases. The goal of deep resolution MiSeq sequencing was a depth between 1 in 1 million and 1 in 200,000 T cells, and coverage averaged 10x per clonotype. TCR beta libraries were generated with the immunoSEQ hsTCRB Kit. Processing in the source paper ran as follows. The data were analyzed with ImmunoSEQ Analyzer and ImmunoSEQ Data Assistant, and V, D and J gene assignments followed IMGT definitions. Clonality, which ranges from 0 to 1, was calculated as one minus the normalized Shannon entropy of productive rearrangement frequencies. Only overrepresented clonotypes making up at least 0.05% of the repertoire of each patient were included in the public clonotype analysis. Roughly 12 age-matched healthy donor repertoires from immuneACCESS were used as controls for clonality. TCRdb obtained this table from immuneACCESS and retained in-frame rearrangements with V and J assigned. These tables miss some clones; where compared with another copy, unresolved V genes account for less than half of the shortfall, and the remainder is unexplained. V, J and clone size were drawn from that table, and D and trimming were deduced from the DNA. Across this sample there are under 35,000 clones, with about three quarters seen only once. The ten largest clones capture roughly 56% of the sample.

What the study reported, not specific to this receptor: Public clonotypes were rare and either shrank or stayed stable during treatment, and the rise in clonality at ibrutinib response reflected expansion of private clonotypes. Baseline clonality was found to be higher than that of age-matched healthy donors and was strongly correlated with circulating CD8+ T-cell counts. At ibrutinib response clonality went up, during sustained remission it held steady, and at progression it dropped back toward baseline. Lymph node repertoires were not examined, and the timing of sampling was not matched between patients in sustained remission and those whose disease progressed.

The sample's time point label, in plain terms: approximately 25 months on ibrutinib. For TCR beta library preparation, around 2.1 micrograms of genomic DNA were extracted from the cryopreserved PBMCs. Longitudinal blood samples from CLL patients receiving ibrutinib monotherapy were subjected to high-throughput TCR beta sequencing. The patients were enrolled in a single-center, open-label phase 2 trial of ibrutinib monotherapy. The sample consisted of PBMCs, taken after 24 months of ibrutinib treatment. The receptor comes from a human donor with chronic lymphocytic leukemia. Recombination joined TRBV5-1 with TRBJ2-7; the D gene could be TRBD1 or TRBD2, each one agreeing over 5 bases. The nucleotide sequence is given as TGCGCCAGCAGCCGGGACGGCTCCTACGAGCAGTACTTC. This encodes CASSRDGSYEQYF.